This T cell receptor beta chain originates from a study of blood T cell repertoires in COVID-19. CDR3 length: 18 amino acids. CDR1 and CDR2 (germline): DFQATT, SNEGSKA (reference sequence). After removal of 3 bases from V and 2 bases from J, the junction contained 7 bases not matched to a gene. Per the original data handling: Scientists estimated how many nucleated cells there were by amplifying reference gene primers. Clones were sequenced by immunoSEQ multiplex PCR, and TCRdb holds only the in-frame ones, with some missing. Clonal size and the V and J genes are those of that table, whereas D and trimming came from the DNA. This table holds 85,000 to 100,000 clones, 80% found once.

The clonotype was recovered from a man aged 50 to 59 who had recovered from COVID-19. Sequencing was carried out using peripheral blood. V is TRBV20-1 and J is TRBJ2-6; 13 bases are a match to TRBD2. The CDR3 DNA reads TGCAGTGCTAGTCGCACTAGCGGGAGGGGGGCTGGGGCCAACGTCCTGACTTTC. Its protein is CSASRTSGRGAGANVLTF.